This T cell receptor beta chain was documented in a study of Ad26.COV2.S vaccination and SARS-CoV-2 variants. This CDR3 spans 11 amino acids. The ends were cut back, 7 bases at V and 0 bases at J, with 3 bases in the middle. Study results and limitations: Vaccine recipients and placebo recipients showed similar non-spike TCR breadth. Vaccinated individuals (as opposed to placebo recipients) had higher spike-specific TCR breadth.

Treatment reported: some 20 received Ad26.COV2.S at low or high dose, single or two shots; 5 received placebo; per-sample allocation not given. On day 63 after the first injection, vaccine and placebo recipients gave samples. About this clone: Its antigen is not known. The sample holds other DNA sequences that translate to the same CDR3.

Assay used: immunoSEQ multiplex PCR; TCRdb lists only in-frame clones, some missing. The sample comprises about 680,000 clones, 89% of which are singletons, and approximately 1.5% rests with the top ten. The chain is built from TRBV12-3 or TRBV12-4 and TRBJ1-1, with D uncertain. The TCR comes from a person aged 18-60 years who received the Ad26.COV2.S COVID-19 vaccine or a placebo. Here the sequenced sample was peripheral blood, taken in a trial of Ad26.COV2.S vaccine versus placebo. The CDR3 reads CASILNTEAFF. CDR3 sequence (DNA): TGTGCCAGCATCTTGAACACTGAAGCTTTCTTT.